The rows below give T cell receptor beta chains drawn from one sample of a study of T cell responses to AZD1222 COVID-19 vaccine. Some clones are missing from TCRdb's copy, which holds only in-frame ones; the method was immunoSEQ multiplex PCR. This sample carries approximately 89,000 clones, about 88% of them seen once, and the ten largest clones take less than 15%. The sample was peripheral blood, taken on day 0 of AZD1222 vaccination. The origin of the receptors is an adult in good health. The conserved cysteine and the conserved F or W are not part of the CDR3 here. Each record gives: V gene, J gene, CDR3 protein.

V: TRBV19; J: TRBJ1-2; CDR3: ASSSSPQAPYGYT
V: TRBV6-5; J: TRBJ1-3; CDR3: ASSYRVNGNTIY
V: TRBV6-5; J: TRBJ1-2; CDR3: ASSWQGYGYT
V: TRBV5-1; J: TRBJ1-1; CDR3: ASSLGANTEAF
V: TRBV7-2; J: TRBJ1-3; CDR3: ASSLDRERGNTIY
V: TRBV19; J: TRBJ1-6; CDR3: ASQQGMALSPLH
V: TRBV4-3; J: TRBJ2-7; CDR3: ASSQGLGTGYSYEQY
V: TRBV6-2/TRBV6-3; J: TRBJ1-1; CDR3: ASSYLQALNTEAF
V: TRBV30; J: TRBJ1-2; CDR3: AWSRGRVTGYT
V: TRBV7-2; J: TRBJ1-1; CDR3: ASSPLAGLNTEAF
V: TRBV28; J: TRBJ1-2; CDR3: ASTSGGANYGYT
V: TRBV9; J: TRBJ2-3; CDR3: ASSVGLAGITDTQY
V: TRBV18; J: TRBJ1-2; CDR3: ASSPSQTGTYYGYT
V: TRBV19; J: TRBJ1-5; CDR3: ASLRQGLQPQH
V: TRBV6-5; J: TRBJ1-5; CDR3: ASRTGTGDQPQH
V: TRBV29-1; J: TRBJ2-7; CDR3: SVEVAGKINEQY
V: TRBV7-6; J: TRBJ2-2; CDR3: ASSPMTGLNTGELF
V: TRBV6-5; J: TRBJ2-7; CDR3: ASSYGQHYEQY
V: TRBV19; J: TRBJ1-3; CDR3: ASSIDREPGNTIY
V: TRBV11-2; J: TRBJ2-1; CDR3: ASSLATRYNEQF
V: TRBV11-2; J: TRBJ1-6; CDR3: ASSLGGSNSPLH
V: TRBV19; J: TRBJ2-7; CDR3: ASSAASGDWYEQY
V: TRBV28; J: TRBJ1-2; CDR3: ASRTTGFYGYT
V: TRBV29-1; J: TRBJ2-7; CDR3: SVEGGQGNLHEQY